This paragraph reports one T cell receptor (beta chain). The CDR3 is made up of 16 amino acids. Germline V lookup: CDR1 SNHLY, CDR2 FYNNEI. J gave up 1 base and V 7 bases, and 8 bases lay outside the gene matches. The sample originates from a study of early T cells in non-severe SARS-CoV-2 infection. TCRdb re-derived calls from the 5' RACE reads in MiXCR, one entry per CDR3 protein. This sample has fewer than 100,000 distinct CDR3 sequences, with more than 10% found just once. The material sequenced was whole blood. This chain links TRBV2 with TRBJ2-1; 9 positions match TRBD1. The sequence was collected from an adult who was a healthcare worker with PCR-confirmed SARS-CoV-2 infection or an uninfected control (not recorded which). CDR3 coding DNA: TGTGCCAGCACCGGACAGGGGTTATCGTCCTACAATGAGCAGTTCTTC. Encoded protein: CASTGQGLSSYNEQFF. Using reference TRBV2 and TRBJ2-1 for the parts outside the CDR3, the full variable domain is EPEVTQTPSHQVTQMGQEVILRCVPISNHLYFYWYRQILGQKVEFLVSFYNNEISEKSEIFDDQFSVERPDGSNFTLKIRSTKLEDSAMYFCASTGQGLSSYNEQFFGPGTRLTVL.